This T cell receptor beta chain comes out of a study of beta chain features in type 1 diabetes. Study-wide results and caveats: In every one of the four CD4+ subsets, TCRB CDR3s were moderately but significantly shorter in Type 1 diabetes patients. Comparison showed that naive, central memory and Treg TCRB repertoires appeared more similar among patients than among healthy donors.

Donors underwent one heparinised blood draw, about 120 mL on average. Via CD45RO/CCR7/CD25/CD127/CD95/CD27, cells of the CD4+ naive, central memory, regulatory and stem cell-like memory subsets were sorted. The investigators reverse transcribed all of the isolated RNA, so they sequenced expressed TCRB transcripts. The method was immunoSEQ multiplex PCR; TCRdb's version includes in-frame clones alone and lacks a portion of them. Here the sample spans a few hundred thousand clones, about 14% being singletons. Germline V gene sequence: CDR1 SEHNR, CDR2 FQNEAQ (reference sequence). Trimming removed 3 bases at V and 5 bases at J, with 11 bases between. The CDR3 is 14 residues long. For this clone: Its specificity is not known.

The sample taken for sequencing was naive CD4+ T cells from blood. The clonotype originates from a man aged 25-45 years with type 1 diabetes. The V call is TRBV7-9, the J call TRBJ2-1; weak D call: TRBD1 (6 bases). The CDR3, as DNA: TGTGCCAGCAGCTTGGGGGCCAGACACAATGAGCAGTTCTTC. It encodes CASSLGARHNEQFF.